This T cell receptor (beta chain) was found in a study of T cell responses to AZD1222 COVID-19 vaccine. Whole-study context: Second-dose intervals of approximately 4 or approximately 12 weeks were pooled.

CDR1 and CDR2 from the germline V gene are SEHNR and FQNEAQ (reference sequence). Germline trimming cut 3 bases from V and 4 bases from J; bases unmatched to any gene: 0. The CDR3 is 15 residues long. Libraries were prepared by immunoSEQ multiplex PCR; TCRdb keeps only in-frame clonotypes and omits some of them. The repertoire holds about 110,000 clones, with over 75% as singletons. The chain recombines TRBV7-9 with TRBJ2-2, with 12 nucleotides matching TRBD2. This sequence originates from an adult in good health. The sample consisted of peripheral blood, taken on day 0 of AZD1222 vaccination. The CDR3 DNA reads TGTGCCAGCAGCTTGGGACTAGCGGGCACCGGGGAGCTGTTTTTT. Translation: CASSLGLAGTGELFF.